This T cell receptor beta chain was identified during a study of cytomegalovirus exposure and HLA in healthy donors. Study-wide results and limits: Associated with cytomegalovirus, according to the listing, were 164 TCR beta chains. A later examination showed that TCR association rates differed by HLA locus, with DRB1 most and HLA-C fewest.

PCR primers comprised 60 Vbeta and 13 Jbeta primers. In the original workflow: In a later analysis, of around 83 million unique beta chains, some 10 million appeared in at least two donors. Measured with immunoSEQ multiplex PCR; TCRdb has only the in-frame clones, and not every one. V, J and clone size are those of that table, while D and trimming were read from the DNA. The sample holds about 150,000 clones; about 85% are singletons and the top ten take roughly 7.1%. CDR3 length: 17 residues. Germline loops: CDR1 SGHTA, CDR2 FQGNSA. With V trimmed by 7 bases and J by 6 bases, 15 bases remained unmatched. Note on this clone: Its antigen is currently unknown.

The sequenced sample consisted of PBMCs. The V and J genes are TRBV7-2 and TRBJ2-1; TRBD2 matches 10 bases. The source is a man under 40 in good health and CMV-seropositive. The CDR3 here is CASTPHRVSGRGNEQFF. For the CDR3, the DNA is TGTGCCAGCACCCCCCATAGGGTGAGCGGGAGGGGCAATGAGCAGTTCTTC.